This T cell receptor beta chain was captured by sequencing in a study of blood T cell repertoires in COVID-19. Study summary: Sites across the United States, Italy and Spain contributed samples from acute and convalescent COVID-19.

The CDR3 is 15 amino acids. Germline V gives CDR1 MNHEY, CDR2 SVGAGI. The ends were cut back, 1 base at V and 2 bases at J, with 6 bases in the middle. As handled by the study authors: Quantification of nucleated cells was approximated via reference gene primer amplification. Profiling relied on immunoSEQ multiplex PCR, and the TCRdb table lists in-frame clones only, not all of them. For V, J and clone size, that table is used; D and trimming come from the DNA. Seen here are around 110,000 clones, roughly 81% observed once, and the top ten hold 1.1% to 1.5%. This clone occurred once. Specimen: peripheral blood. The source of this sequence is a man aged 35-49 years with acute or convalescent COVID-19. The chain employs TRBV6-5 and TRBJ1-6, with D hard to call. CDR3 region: CASSYYGTYNSPLHF. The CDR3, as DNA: TGTGCCAGCAGTTACTACGGGACCTATAATTCACCCCTCCACTTT.